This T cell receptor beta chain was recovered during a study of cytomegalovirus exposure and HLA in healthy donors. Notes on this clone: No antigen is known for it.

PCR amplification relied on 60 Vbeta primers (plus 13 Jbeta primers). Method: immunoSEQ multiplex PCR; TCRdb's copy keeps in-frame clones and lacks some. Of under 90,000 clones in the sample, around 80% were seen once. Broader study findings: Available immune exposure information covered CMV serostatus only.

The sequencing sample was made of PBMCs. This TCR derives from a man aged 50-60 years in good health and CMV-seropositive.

The CDR3 is CATSRAVGTRDGGELFF. The CDR3, as DNA: TGTGCCACCAGCAGAGCGGTCGGGACTAGAGACGGCGGGGAGCTGTTTTTT. The rearrangement uses TRBV15 and TRBJ2-2, with TRBD2 matching over 8 bases. With 1 base clipped from V and 7 bases from J, the junction kept 11 bases outside the gene matches. This CDR3 is 17 amino acids long. Germline lookup yields CDR1 LNHNV and CDR2 YYDKDF (reference sequence).